The rows below give T cell receptor beta chains drawn from one sample of a study of cytomegalovirus exposure and HLA in healthy donors. Only in-frame clones appear in the TCRdb table, and some are missing; sequencing was by immunoSEQ multiplex PCR. The sample includes some 120,000 clones, 70% to 80% of them seen just once. The sequenced sample consisted of PBMCs. These receptor sequences come from a human donor in good health. Each CDR3 is given with its conserved first and last residue. The order of the fields is CDR3 length, V gene, J gene, CDR3 protein.

cdr3_length: 15; v_call: TRBV5-4; j_call: TRBJ2-7; cdr3_aa: CASSLPGQGSYEQYF
cdr3_length: 14; v_call: TRBV13; j_call: TRBJ2-3; cdr3_aa: CASSHRGFADTQYF
cdr3_length: 14; v_call: TRBV7-2; j_call: TRBJ2-7; cdr3_aa: CASSLGPGIYEQYF
cdr3_length: 13; v_call: TRBV18; j_call: TRBJ1-1; cdr3_aa: CASSKQGNTEAFF
cdr3_length: 16; v_call: TRBV9; j_call: TRBJ2-3; cdr3_aa: CASSEGRGWDTDTQYF
cdr3_length: 16; v_call: TRBV5-1; j_call: TRBJ1-3; cdr3_aa: CASSLGQIFSGNTIYF
cdr3_length: 10; v_call: TRBV6-1; j_call: TRBJ2-7; cdr3_aa: CASRYYEQYF
cdr3_length: 15; v_call: TRBV27; j_call: TRBJ1-2; cdr3_aa: CASSFVGDVNYGYTF
cdr3_length: 14; v_call: TRBV19; j_call: TRBJ1-5; cdr3_aa: CASSIDEARQPQHF
cdr3_length: 13; v_call: TRBV9; j_call: TRBJ1-1; cdr3_aa: CASSSTVNTEAFF
cdr3_length: 17; v_call: TRBV10-2; j_call: TRBJ1-5; cdr3_aa: CASSEAREVYSNQPQHF
cdr3_length: 15; v_call: TRBV5-5; j_call: TRBJ1-1; cdr3_aa: CASSGGTGRNTEAFF
cdr3_length: 16; v_call: TRBV4-1; j_call: TRBJ1-5; cdr3_aa: CASSQVAGDGNQPQHF
cdr3_length: 15; v_call: TRBV7-8; j_call: TRBJ2-1; cdr3_aa: CASSTYRGEGNEQFF
cdr3_length: 15; v_call: TRBV7-6; j_call: TRBJ2-1; cdr3_aa: CASSKGLAGSDEQFF
cdr3_length: 15; v_call: TRBV5-1; j_call: TRBJ1-1; cdr3_aa: CASSLVVASQAQAFF
cdr3_length: 11; v_call: TRBV6-5; j_call: TRBJ2-7; cdr3_aa: CASKGVHEQYF
cdr3_length: 14; v_call: TRBV5-6; j_call: TRBJ1-6; cdr3_aa: CASSLLQGNSPLHF
cdr3_length: 16; v_call: TRBV9; j_call: TRBJ2-7; cdr3_aa: CASSVAVLDRDSEQYF
cdr3_length: 15; v_call: TRBV14; j_call: TRBJ2-7; cdr3_aa: CASSQVSRGGYEQYF
cdr3_length: 15; v_call: TRBV18; j_call: TRBJ1-1; cdr3_aa: CASSPPGVPGSEAFF
cdr3_length: 16; v_call: TRBV5-4; j_call: TRBJ2-3; cdr3_aa: CASSSPPKRGGDTQYF
cdr3_length: 15; v_call: TRBV28; j_call: TRBJ2-1; cdr3_aa: CASSKQGASYNEQFF
cdr3_length: 11; v_call: TRBV6-1; j_call: TRBJ2-7; cdr3_aa: CASSEGIGLRF
cdr3_length: 11; v_call: TRBV5-1; j_call: NA; cdr3_aa: CASSLAYEQYF
cdr3_length: 15; v_call: TRBV7-8; j_call: TRBJ2-7; cdr3_aa: CASSLESDWLGEQYF
cdr3_length: 14; v_call: TRBV11-2; j_call: TRBJ1-2; cdr3_aa: CASSPRDSNYGYTF
cdr3_length: 12; v_call: TRBV18; j_call: TRBJ2-3; cdr3_aa: CASSPYTDTQYF
cdr3_length: 15; v_call: TRBV7-2; j_call: TRBJ2-3; cdr3_aa: CASSFIGGGQDTQYF
cdr3_length: 15; v_call: TRBV6-4; j_call: TRBJ1-1; cdr3_aa: CASSENTGGITEAFF
cdr3_length: 16; v_call: TRBV11-2; j_call: TRBJ2-2; cdr3_aa: CASSRTGGLVGGELFF
cdr3_length: 15; v_call: TRBV4-2; j_call: TRBJ2-3; cdr3_aa: CASSPSGGDTDTQYF
cdr3_length: 13; v_call: TRBV7-2; j_call: TRBJ1-1; cdr3_aa: CASSPTLNTEAFF
cdr3_length: 14; v_call: TRBV6-5; j_call: TRBJ1-6; cdr3_aa: CASSRGRDNSPLHF
cdr3_length: 12; v_call: TRBV7-9; j_call: TRBJ1-2; cdr3_aa: CASSAQGYGYTF
cdr3_length: 13; v_call: TRBV18; j_call: TRBJ1-1; cdr3_aa: CASSPLRDTEAFF
cdr3_length: 13; v_call: TRBV1; j_call: TRBJ2-5; cdr3_aa: CTSRTTRRETQYF
cdr3_length: 16; v_call: TRBV4-1; j_call: TRBJ1-3; cdr3_aa: CASSQAAGNSGNTIYF
cdr3_length: 15; v_call: TRBV4-3; j_call: TRBJ1-1; cdr3_aa: CASSQQDRLNTEAFF
cdr3_length: 13; v_call: TRBV6-5; j_call: TRBJ1-1; cdr3_aa: CASSYTGGTEAFF
cdr3_length: 15; v_call: TRBV6-6; j_call: TRBJ2-1; cdr3_aa: CASSYGGLLDNEQFF
cdr3_length: 15; v_call: TRBV5-4; j_call: TRBJ2-1; cdr3_aa: CASSLDQGKAHEQFF
cdr3_length: 14; v_call: TRBV28; j_call: TRBJ2-1; cdr3_aa: CASRLAGANNEQFF
cdr3_length: 17; v_call: TRBV4-3; j_call: TRBJ2-1; cdr3_aa: CASSQDSGEWGYNEQFF
cdr3_length: 15; v_call: TRBV28; j_call: TRBJ1-1; cdr3_aa: CASSLYRGAGTEAFF
cdr3_length: 15; v_call: TRBV5-6; j_call: TRBJ1-2; cdr3_aa: CASSDGISRAYGYTF
cdr3_length: 13; v_call: TRBV6-5; j_call: TRBJ1-1; cdr3_aa: CASWEGMNTEAFF
cdr3_length: 15; v_call: TRBV5-6; j_call: TRBJ2-7; cdr3_aa: CASTTPGLRTYEQYF
cdr3_length: 13; v_call: TRBV10-3; j_call: TRBJ2-7; cdr3_aa: CAISETGGYEQYF